The next 10 T cell receptor beta chains were all read from a single sample in a study of cytomegalovirus exposure and HLA in healthy donors. 60 Vbeta and 13 Jbeta primers were used in PCR. Data came from immunoSEQ multiplex PCR; TCRdb stores just in-frame clones and leaves some out. The sample has some 130,000 clones; over 80% are singletons. Sequencing input: PBMCs. These receptors were obtained from a boy under 18 in good health and CMV-seronegative.

The chain recombines TRBV6-5 with TRBJ2-2, with TRBD1 matching 11 bases. The CDR3 loop spans 16 amino acids. With V trimmed by 4 bases and J by 4 bases, 5 bases remained unmatched. Per germline, CDR1 MNHEY and CDR2 SVGAGI. Here the CDR3 DNA reads TGTGCCAGCAGTTTCGCCGGGACAGGGGGCACCGGGGAGCTGTTTTTT. Amino acid sequence: CASSFAGTGGTGELFF.

This chain joins TRBV7-9 and TRBJ1-4, with 9 bases lining up with TRBD1. The germline gives CDR1 SEHNR, CDR2 FQNEAQ (reference sequence). The CDR3 has 14 residues. The V and J ends lost 5 bases and 5 bases, in that order; junction bases with no gene match: 3. The CDR3 sequence is CASSVTGGNEKLFF. DNA of the CDR3: TGTGCCAGCAGCGTAACAGGGGGCAATGAAAAACTGTTTTTT.

V gene TRBV4-3 combines with J gene TRBJ2-7; 14 bases map to TRBD2. The germline V gene has CDR1 LGHNA and CDR2 YSLEER. This CDR3 comprises 15 residues. V lost 4 bases to trimming and J lost 6 bases; unmatched junction nucleotides: 5. CDR3 in DNA: TGCGCCAGCAGCCCGAGACTAGCGGGAGGGGGCGAGCAGTACTTC. As protein: CASSPRLAGGGEQYF.

This chain joins TRBV27 and TRBJ2-5; 10 bases align to TRBD1. CDR1 MNHEY and CDR2 SMNVEV come from the germline V gene (reference sequence). The length of the CDR3 is 13 residues. V lost 11 bases and J lost 1; bases outside the gene matches: 4. CDR3 in amino acids: CAARTGGQETQYF. The DNA of the CDR3 is TGTGCCGCCCGGACAGGGGGCCAAGAGACCCAGTACTTC.

This CDR3 is CASSSRGLETQYF. CDR3 bases: TGTGCCAGCAGCTCCAGGGGGCTTGAGACCCAGTACTTC. The chain is built from TRBV11-2 and TRBJ2-5; 8 positions match TRBD1. This CDR3 has 13 amino acids. Germline V CDR1 and CDR2: SGHAT, FQNNGV. J lost 5 bases, V lost 4 bases, and 3 bases had no gene match.

This clone was seen a single time. V and J are TRBV7-9 and TRBJ2-2; 10 nucleotides align to TRBD1. Germline V gene lookup returns CDR1 SEHNR and CDR2 FQNEAQ (reference sequence). Losses at the gene ends were 5 bases for V and 7 bases for J; bases not matched to a gene: 7. This CDR3 contains 15 residues. The CDR3 reads CASSLGTGAVGELFF. For the CDR3, the DNA is TGTGCCAGCAGCCTAGGGACAGGGGCCGTCGGGGAGCTGTTTTTT.

The genes are TRBV2 and TRBJ2-5; TRBD2 matches at 7 bases. The CDR3 has 14 residues. In germline, CDR1 is SNHLY, CDR2 FYNNEI. Written as DNA, the CDR3 is TGTGCGGCGCGGGAGAGGACCGGCCAAGAGACCCAGTACTTC. This codes for CAARERTGQETQYF.

This clone was recorded only once. The chain uses TRBV7-6 and TRBJ2-7; 9 bases fit TRBD2. V lost 2 bases and J lost 2; bases outside the gene matches: 1. The germline V gene encodes CDR1 SGHVS and CDR2 FNYEAQ. The CDR3 has 14 residues. Here the CDR3 reads CASSLQREAYEQYF. The CDR3 coding sequence is TGTGCCAGCAGCTTACAGCGGGAGGCCTACGAGCAGTACTTC.

The V and J genes are TRBV6-4 and TRBJ1-1; tentatively, D is TRBD1 (6 bases). Germline V CDR1 and CDR2: MRHNA, SNTAGT. The CDR3 spans 15 residues. V was trimmed by 3 bases and J by 10 bases, leaving 21 bases between them. The CDR3 nucleotides read TGTGCCAGCAGTGAATCGGGGGGCTGGAATAGTAGAGCTTTCTTT. This encodes CASSESGGWNSRAFF.

The chain employs TRBV30 and TRBJ2-7; possibly TRBD2 for D (5 bases). Germline V gene sequence: CDR1 GTSNPN, CDR2 SVGIG (reference sequence). This CDR3 has 13 amino acids. V was trimmed by 4 bases and J by 1 base, leaving 11 bases between them. CDR3 region: CAWTNGDSYEQYF. The CDR3 DNA sequence: TGTGCCTGGACCAACGGGGATTCCTACGAGCAGTACTTC. Variable domain in full (rest from reference TRBV30 and TRBJ2-7): SQTIHQWPATLVQPVGSPLSLECTVEGTSNPNLYWYRQAAGRGLQLLFYSVGIGQISSEVPQNLSASRPQDRQFILSSKKLLLSDSGFYLCAWTNGDSYEQYFGPGTRLTVT.